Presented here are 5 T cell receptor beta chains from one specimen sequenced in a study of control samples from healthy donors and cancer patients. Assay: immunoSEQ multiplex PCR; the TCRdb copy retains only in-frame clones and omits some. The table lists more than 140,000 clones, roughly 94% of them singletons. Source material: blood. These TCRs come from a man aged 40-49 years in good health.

The CDR3 bases are TGTGCCAGCAGCCAAGCTAGGGTGGTGAACACTGAAGCTTTCTTT. Translation: CASSQARVVNTEAFF. The chain uses TRBV14 and TRBJ1-1, with no clear D. Trimming left V 1 base short and J 0 bases short, with 9 bases between. The germline V gene has CDR1 SGHDN and CDR2 FVKESK. The length of the CDR3 is 15 residues. The variable domain in full, with the rest retrieved from reference TRBV14 and TRBJ1-1, is EAGVTQFPSHSVIEKGQTVTLRCDPISGHDNLYWYRRVMGKEIKFLLHFVKESKQDESGMPNNRFLAERTGGTYSTLKVQPAELEDSGVYFCASSQARVVNTEAFFGQGTRLTVV.

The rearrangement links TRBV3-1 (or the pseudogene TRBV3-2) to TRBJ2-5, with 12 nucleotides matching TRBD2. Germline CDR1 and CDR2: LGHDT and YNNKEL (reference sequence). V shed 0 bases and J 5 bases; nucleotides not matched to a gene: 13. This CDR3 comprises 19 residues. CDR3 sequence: CASSQDSLASGGAVETQYF. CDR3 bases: TGTGCCAGCAGCCAAGATAGTCTGGCTAGCGGGGGGGCCGTGGAGACCCAGTACTTC.

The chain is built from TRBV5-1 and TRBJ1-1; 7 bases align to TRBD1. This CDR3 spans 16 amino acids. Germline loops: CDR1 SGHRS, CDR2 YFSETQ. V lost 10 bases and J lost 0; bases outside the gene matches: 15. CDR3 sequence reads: CAHTRGRDRVNTEAFF. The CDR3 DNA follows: TGCGCCCACACCCGGGGACGGGACAGAGTGAACACTGAAGCTTTCTTT.

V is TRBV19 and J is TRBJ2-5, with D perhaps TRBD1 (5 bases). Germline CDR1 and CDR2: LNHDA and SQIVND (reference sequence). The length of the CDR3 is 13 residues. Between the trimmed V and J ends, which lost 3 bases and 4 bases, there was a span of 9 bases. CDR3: CASSIRTTETQYF. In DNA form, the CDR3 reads TGTGCCAGTAGTATCAGGACAACAGAGACCCAGTACTTC.

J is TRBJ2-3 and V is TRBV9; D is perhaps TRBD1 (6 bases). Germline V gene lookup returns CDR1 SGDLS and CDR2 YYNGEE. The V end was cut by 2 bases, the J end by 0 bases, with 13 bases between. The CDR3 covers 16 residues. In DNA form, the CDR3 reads TGTGCCAGCAGCGTGGCGGCAGGGGTCAGCACAGATACGCAGTATTTT. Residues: CASSVAAGVSTDTQYF. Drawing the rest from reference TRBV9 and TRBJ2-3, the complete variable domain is DSGVTQTPKHLITATGQRVTLRCSPRSGDLSVYWYQQSLDQGLQFLIQYYNGEERAKGNILERFSAQQFPDLHSELNLSSLELGDSALYFCASSVAAGVSTDTQYFGPGTRLTVL.